Listed below are T cell receptor beta chains from one sample, sequenced in a study of regulatory T cells in long-lasting Graves disease. MiXCR, run by TCRdb on the multiplex PCR reads, gives a single entry per CDR3 protein. The sample shows around 240,000 distinct CDR3 sequences, about 18% of them seen only once. A further study also used this sample, focusing on T cells in Graves' hyperthyroidism and ophthalmopathy.

Sample: peripheral blood mononuclear cells (PBMCs), taken at new diagnosis, from a patient treated with antithyroid drugs. These receptors originate from a woman between 25 and 40 years old with Graves disease. Each CDR3 is given with its conserved first and last residue. D genes are given only for firm matches. Size is omitted from some rows. Given values are once, few, many or a class for expanded clones.

j_call v_call clone_size d_call cdr3_aa cdr3_nt
TRBJ2-3 TRBV20-1 many NA CSARQGDTQYF TGCAGTGCTAGACAGGGGGATACGCAGTATTTT
TRBJ2-5 TRBV29-1 many NA CSVAVGAGETQYF TGCAGCGTCGCCGTGGGGGCCGGGGAGACCCAGTACTTC
TRBJ1-1 TRBV19 NA NA CASSMEGWGTEAFF TGTGCCAGTAGTATGGAGGGCTGGGGCACTGAAGCTTTCTTT
TRBJ2-6 TRBV18 many TRBD1 CASSSTGYGANVLTF TGTGCCAGCTCATCGACAGGGTATGGGGCCAACGTCCTGACTTTC
TRBJ2-3 TRBV20-1 few NA CSASVGTQYF TGCAGTGCTAGCGTGGGTACGCAGTATTTT
TRBJ2-7 TRBV20-1 many TRBD1 CSARAGTVYEQYF TGCAGTGCTAGAGCGGGGACAGTCTACGAGCAGTACTTC
TRBJ2-5 TRBV20-1 many NA CSADGRTQETQYF TGCAGTGCCGATGGGAGGACCCAAGAGACCCAGTACTTC
TRBJ2-2 TRBV14 many TRBD2 CASSQGPAGGPRELFF TGTGCCAGCAGCCAAGGGCCAGCGGGGGGCCCGAGGGAGCTGTTTTTT
TRBJ1-2 TRBV6-1 many NA CASKLGAGNYGYTF TGTGCCAGCAAGTTGGGTGCTGGGAACTATGGCTACACCTTC
TRBJ1-2 TRBV12-5 NA TRBD1 CASGTGTGAPGGYTF TGTGCTAGTGGGACCGGGACAGGGGCCCCGGGAGGCTACACCTTC
TRBJ2-7 TRBV20-1 many NA CSIGRVYEQYF TGCAGTATCGGCAGGGTGTACGAGCAGTACTTT
TRBJ2-2 TRBV7-9 many NA CASTRLGELFF TGTGCCAGCACCCGTTTAGGAGAGCTGTTTTTT
TRBJ1-1 TRBV11-1 many NA CASSPRRGTEAFF TGTGCCAGCAGCCCTCGCCGTGGGACTGAAGCTTTCTTT
TRBJ2-6 TRBV7-2 NA NA CASSRDITNVLTF TGTGCCAGCAGCCGGGACATAACCAACGTCCTGACTTTC
TRBJ2-1 TRBV6-9 NA TRBD2 CASSYGGYNEQFF TGTGCCAGCAGTTACGGGGGGTACAATGAGCAGTTCTTC
TRBJ1-5 TRBV2 many NA CASRKTEVTNQPQHF TGTGCCAGCAGGAAGACCGAAGTCACCAATCAGCCCCAGCATTTT
TRBJ2-2 TRBV4-1 NA TRBD1 CASSQQAGGTGELFF TGCGCCAGCAGCCAACAGGCAGGGGGTACCGGGGAGCTGTTTTTT
TRBJ2-7 TRBV28 NA TRBD1 CASNPETPGQGSYEQYF TGTGCCAGCAACCCTGAGACCCCGGGACAGGGATCCTACGAGCAGTACTTC
TRBJ2-3 TRBV28 many NA CASSYPYSAGRTDTQYF TGTGCCAGCAGTTACCCATATTCCGCGGGACGCACAGATACGCAGTATTTT
TRBJ2-7 TRBV12-3/TRBV12-4 NA NA CASSPGTFLDEQYF TGTGCCAGCAGTCCCGGGACATTCCTGGACGAGCAGTACTTC
TRBJ1-2 TRBV7-9 many NA CASSLVEVNYGYTF TGTGCCAGCAGCTTAGTGGAGGTCAACTATGGCTACACCTTC
TRBJ2-1 TRBV11-2 NA TRBD2 CASSFSAGGLGEQFF TGTGCCAGCAGCTTTTCCGCGGGGGGGCTTGGTGAGCAGTTCTTC
TRBJ1-2 TRBV14 NA NA CASSPGVAGLYGYTF TGTGCCAGCAGCCCCGGGGTGGCAGGACTCTATGGCTACACCTTC
TRBJ1-6 TRBV5-1 many TRBD1 CASSADREGNSPLHF TGCGCCAGCAGCGCGGACAGGGAGGGGAATTCACCCCTCCACTTT
TRBJ1-1 TRBV2 NA NA CASSEVTGSHTEAFF TGTGCCAGCAGTGAGGTCACGGGGTCCCACACTGAAGCTTTCTTT
TRBJ2-5 TRBV10-3 NA NA CAISDRDGGYQETQYF TGTGCCATCAGTGATAGGGACGGAGGGTACCAAGAGACCCAGTACTTC
TRBJ1-6 TRBV6-9 many NA CASSYRTYRENSPLHF TGTGCCAGCAGTTACCGAACCTACAGGGAAAATTCACCCCTCCACTTT
TRBJ1-2 TRBV6-9 NA TRBD1 CASSYEGQGVGYTF TGTGCCAGCAGTTACGAGGGACAGGGAGTTGGCTACACCTTC
TRBJ2-1 TRBV18 NA NA CASSPGTARVGEQFF TGTGCCAGCTCACCCGGGACCGCCCGTGTGGGTGAGCAGTTCTTC
TRBJ2-7 TRBV2 many NA CASSGDRNEQYF TGTGCCAGCAGTGGCGACAGAAACGAGCAGTACTTC
TRBJ1-2 TRBV7-3 many TRBD1 CASSLGPGGRGYTF TGTGCCAGCAGCTTAGGACCAGGGGGACGTGGCTACACCTTC
TRBJ1-5 TRBV6-1 many NA CASSEVWGSNQPQHF TGTGCCAGCAGTGAAGTATGGGGGAGCAATCAGCCCCAGCATTTT
TRBJ2-1 TRBV11-2 many NA CASRPTGASYNEQFF TGTGCCAGCCGACCGACGGGCGCGTCCTACAATGAGCAGTTCTTC
TRBJ1-4 TRBV5-1 many NA CASSTDRKTNEKLFF TGCGCCAGCAGCACTGACAGAAAAACTAATGAAAAACTGTTTTTT
TRBJ2-7 TRBV28 many NA CASSPRQYEQYF TGTGCCAGCAGTCCCCGACAGTACGAGCAGTACTTC
TRBJ1-5 TRBV27 NA NA CASSSLRGKGNQPQHF TGTGCCAGCAGTTCGCTCCGGGGTAAGGGGAACCAGCCCCAGCATTTT
TRBJ1-3 TRBV7-9 NA NA CASSPGQFGNTIYF TGTGCCAGCAGCCCCGGACAGTTTGGAAACACCATATATTTT
TRBJ1-1 TRBV11-2 many NA CASSPFSLTNTEAFF TGTGCCAGCAGCCCCTTCAGCCTAACCAACACTGAAGCTTTCTTT
TRBJ1-3 TRBV7-9 many NA CASSLGATTGNTIYF TGTGCCAGCAGCTTGGGGGCGACGACTGGAAACACCATATATTTT
TRBJ2-2 TRBV7-9 many NA CASSLGRVTGELFF TGTGCCAGCAGCTTAGGGCGTGTCACCGGGGAGCTGTTTTTT
TRBJ2-6 TRBV13 many NA CASSFNRGPGANVLTF TGTGCCAGCAGCTTTAATAGGGGCCCTGGGGCCAACGTCCTGACTTTC
TRBJ2-7 TRBV19 NA NA CASSHGPIQGYEQYF TGTGCCAGTAGTCATGGACCTATACAGGGCTACGAGCAGTACTTC
TRBJ1-5 TRBV7-3 few TRBD1 CASSLWDREGGNQLQHF TGTGCCAGCAGCTTATGGGACAGGGAAGGAGGGAATCAGCTCCAGCATTTT
TRBJ2-2 TRBV12-3/TRBV12-4 many NA CASRPDSNTGELFF TGTGCCAGCAGACCCGACAGCAACACCGGGGAGCTGTTTTTT
TRBJ1-5 TRBV12-5 many TRBD1 CASGPGQGNQPQHF TGTGCTAGTGGTCCGGGACAGGGAAATCAGCCCCAGCATTTT
TRBJ1-2 TRBV10-3 many NA CAISESSGDERGYTF TGTGCCATCAGTGAGTCTTCAGGGGATGAGAGGGGCTACACCTTC
TRBJ1-1 TRBV19 many NA CASSPVAGVRSEAFF TGTGCCAGTAGTCCTGTAGCCGGGGTGAGGTCTGAAGCTTTCTTT
TRBJ2-7 TRBV7-8 many NA CASSLGGFYEQYF TGTGCCAGCAGCTTAGGGGGGTTCTACGAGCAGTACTTC
TRBJ1-5 TRBV5-6 few NA CASSFWGGNQPQHF TGTGCCAGCAGCTTTTGGGGGGGGAATCAGCCCCAGCATTTT
TRBJ1-1 TRBV18 many TRBD1 CASYEDRDTEAFF TGTGCCAGCTATGAGGACAGGGACACTGAAGCTTTCTTT
TRBJ1-1 TRBV15 many NA CATSRGANTEAFF TGTGCCACCAGCAGGGGCGCGAACACTGAAGCTTTCTTT
TRBJ2-7 TRBV7-8 many TRBD1 CASSLGTQGAYEQYF TGTGCCAGCAGCTTAGGAACCCAGGGGGCTTACGAGCAGTACTTC
TRBJ1-6 TRBV15 many NA CATSRKTVANSPLHF TGTGCCACCAGCAGAAAGACAGTAGCCAATTCACCCCTCCACTTT